Here is one TCR beta chain with its context. In its sample, this clonotype was seen a few times. What antigen it recognizes has not been identified. The sample holds no much larger clone one base away, and base qualities are not on file. The entry originates in a study of T cells in Graves' hyperthyroidism and ophthalmopathy (dated by TCRdb to about 2019). Broadly, across the study: Peripheral blood samples were taken at initial diagnosis, before any treatment was given. TCR V-J signatures able to tell the groups apart were searched for in a discovery cohort of 100 patients, of whom more than 40 had Graves' ophthalmopathy and under 65 had stable Graves' hyperthyroidism. Prospective prediction of ophthalmopathy was tested in an independent validation cohort consisting of 18 hyperthyroidism patients and more than 15 patients who later progressed to ophthalmopathy. The 100 discovery patients were divided at random into training and test sets in a 7:3 ratio. In more than 5 Graves' hyperthyroidism patients, the study also compared T-cell repertoires from thyroid tissue with T-cell repertoires from blood. Once sampling was done, hyperthyroidism patients were given methimazole at a starting dose of 30 mg daily, whereas ophthalmopathy patients were given high-dose intravenous methylprednisolone. According to the paper, TCR Vbeta CDR3 sequencing was carried out on approximately 140 peripheral blood samples, which came from some 41 ophthalmopathy, around 74 hyperthyroidism and roughly 17 progressor patients.

The TCR beta CDR3 regions were amplified from the RNA transcripts. The TCR CDR3 was subjected to a first round of RT-PCR using the HTBI primer set and the Qiagen OneStep RT-PCR kit. Libraries were constructed in a second round of multiplex PCR, after which size selection and purification were carried out. Libraries were sequenced paired-end with 100 bp reads on an Illumina HiSeq2000. The authors' pipeline ran thus. SOAPnuke was used to process the raw data, removing reads that contained adapters or uncalled bases, had a mean Phred below 15, or lacked an exact match to the constant primer or identifier. COPE v1.2.5 was used to merge high-quality paired reads, and clonotypes were defined as unique nucleotide sequences. MiTCR v1.1 was used to align the clonotypes against IMGT TRBV, TRBD and TRBJ reference segments. Only V-J combinations with frequency above 0.0001, covering 99% to 99.2% of repertoires, were analysed. The TCS score was defined as F50 (clonal expansion) divided by E x V (chaos), with BLOSUM62-based TCRdist calculated between CDR3 peptides within each V-J. Welch's t-statistics and random forest reduced 500 to 550 V-J features to 10 to 15, which were used in a naive Bayes classifier (R e1071). TCRdb trimmed the raw reads at Q25, called clones with MiXCR and kept productive beta chains. Rows are unified per CDR3 protein, each entry keeping the most common DNA and genes. TCRdb, rather than the study authors, made the V and J calls. For this sample there are fewer than 450,000 distinct CDR3 sequences; over 13% appear just once. Of the sample, around 27% is held by the ten largest clones.

Reading from cysteine to phenylalanine, the CDR3 counts 13 amino acids. The entry retains the CDR3 DNA only, 39 bases that are in frame from base 1. V is cut by 1 base and J by 6 bases, and the space between the germline ends is 7 bases. CDR1 SGHTA and CDR2 FQGTGA are derived from the germline V gene. Overall results and qualifications from the work: Blood samples also contained most of the expanded thyroid clonotypes (frequency above 0.001), which suggests that blood repertoires may reflect thyroid immune responses. Ophthalmopathy was separated from stable hyperthyroidism by a 13 V-J signature model, with around 90% sensitivity and approximately 84% specificity obtained in cross-validation and 80%/75% obtained in testing. In validation, progression to ophthalmopathy was predicted by the model with 70.59% sensitivity and roughly 76% specificity, a median of roughly six months before onset. No statistical method was used to set the sample size in advance, and investigators knew the group allocation.

Moderately to severely active disease, a Clinical Activity Score of at least 3, a NOSPECS grade of at least 4, and a duration under 3 months were present in ophthalmopathy patients. Patients with uncontrolled infections, other autoimmune diseases, pregnancy or lactation were excluded. Diagnoses relied on clinical symptoms, serum thyroxine and TRAb, thyroid ultrasound and orbital computed tomography. Ficoll-Paque density gradient centrifugation was used to isolate PBMCs from about 9.4 ml of fresh peripheral blood. Trizol reagent was used to extract total RNA, and RNA quality was then checked on an Agilent 2100 Bioanalyzer.

Recombination connected TRBV7-3 to TRBJ2-4; the D segment could be TRBD1, given 5 matching bases. The receptor's source is a man between 45 and 60 years old with Graves' ophthalmopathy. The sample consisted of blood. The CDR3: CASSLKDTNIQYF. The DNA sequence is TGTGCCAGCAGCTTAAAGGACACAAACATTCAGTACTTC.